This T cell receptor (beta chain) was profiled in a study of T-cell memory formation after mild COVID-19. Across the whole study: The TCR clusters were mostly specific to one donor. Notes on the study in general: CD4/CD8 balance characterized clones contracting day 15 to 85, and CD4+ skew characterized later expanders. Largely, contracting CD4+ clones fell within CM and EM, and contracting CD8+ clones within EMRA.

Notes on this clonotype: As yet, its antigen is unknown.

TCR alpha and TCR beta cDNA libraries carrying sample barcodes and UMIs were produced by 5'RACE using constant-segment primers. One entry per CDR3 protein, called by TCRdb with MiXCR from the 5' RACE reads. The sample holds under 650,000 distinct CDR3 sequences, roughly 18% seen once. Trimming pared 2 bases from V and 4 bases from J, leaving 11 bases between. Looked up from germline, CDR1 is LGHNA and CDR2 is YSLEER. This CDR3 region has 14 residues. J is TRBJ2-5 and V is TRBV4-3; D is uncertain. The sequence derives from an adult woman who had mild COVID-19 (a few samples of this study predate the infection). Cell type and time point are not known. Sequenced sample: PBMCs or a T cell subset sorted from them (not recorded which). The DNA of the CDR3 is TGCGCCAGCAGCCAAAGGTATAATGCAGAGACCCAGTACTTC. This translates into CASSQRYNAETQYF.